Listed below are T cell receptor beta chains from one sample, sequenced in a study of cytomegalovirus exposure and HLA in healthy donors. Sequencing was performed with immunoSEQ multiplex PCR; in TCRdb, only in-frame clones are kept and a portion is missing. The table shows about 110,000 clones, with 85% to 90% occurring only once. The sample consisted of PBMCs. These receptor sequences come from a woman aged 18 to 35 in good health and CMV-seronegative. CDR3s include the opening cysteine and the closing phenylalanine or tryptophan. D genes are given only for firm matches. A row's size may be missing; if present it is once, few, many or a size class.

v_call,d_call,j_call,clone_size,cdr3_aa,cdr3_nt
TRBV29-1,NA,TRBJ2-2,NA,CSVEQNTGELFF,TGCAGCGTTGAACAGAACACCGGGGAGCTGTTTTTT
TRBV5-1,TRBD1,TRBJ2-5,NA,CASRPVGTGVETQYF,TGCGCCAGCAGACCTGTCGGGACAGGGGTAGAGACCCAGTACTTC
TRBV27,TRBD2,TRBJ2-3,NA,CASSLELAGATDTQYF,TGTGCCAGCAGTTTGGAACTAGCGGGAGCAACAGATACGCAGTATTTT
TRBV28,NA,TRBJ2-1,NA,CASSFYVSSEQFF,TGTGCCAGCAGTTTCTATGTGAGTAGTGAGCAGTTCTTC
TRBV5-4,NA,TRBJ2-3,once,CASRSDSGITDTQYF,TGTGCCAGCAGATCGGACAGTGGGATCACAGATACGCAGTATTTT
TRBV5-1,TRBD2,TRBJ2-1,NA,CASSPGLITYNEQFF,TGCGCCAGCAGCCCGGGACTAATAACCTACAATGAGCAGTTCTTC
TRBV15,NA,TRBJ1-4,once,CATSSGGRENEKLFF,TGTGCCACCAGCAGTGGAGGCCGGGAAAATGAAAAACTGTTTTTT
TRBV18,NA,TRBJ2-7,NA,CASSPTKTYEQYF,TGTGCCAGCTCACCGACAAAAACCTACGAGCAGTACTTC
TRBV27,TRBD1,TRBJ2-7,NA,CASSAVTGTGAYEQYF,TGTGCCAGCAGTGCCGTCACCGGGACAGGAGCCTACGAGCAGTACTTC
TRBV29-1,NA,TRBJ1-2,NA,CSVLPLTGTGGYTF,TGCAGCGTTCTCCCTCTTACAGGGACCGGAGGCTACACCTTC
TRBV28,NA,TRBJ1-2,NA,CASRSLGSSSGYGYTF,TGTGCCAGCAGGTCGCTGGGGTCGTCGTCGGGATATGGCTACACCTTC
TRBV4-3,TRBD1,TRBJ1-2,NA,CASSQAGTVYGYTF,TGCGCCAGCAGCCAAGCCGGGACAGTCTATGGCTACACCTTC
TRBV5-6,NA,TRBJ2-7,once,CASSLGLGAVPGEQYF,TGTGCCAGCAGCTTGGGGTTGGGGGCCGTACCGGGCGAGCAGTACTTC
TRBV29-1,TRBD2,TRBJ2-1,NA,CSVEDPLAGGGFEQFF,TGCAGCGTTGAAGATCCCTTAGCGGGAGGGGGATTTGAGCAGTTCTTC
TRBV5-1,TRBD1,TRBJ2-1,NA,CASSLDRGGYNEQFF,TGCGCCAGCAGCTTGGACAGGGGTGGCTACAATGAGCAGTTCTTC
TRBV6-1,TRBD2,TRBJ2-7,NA,CASSEALGGGSYEQYF,TGTGCCAGCAGTGAAGCGCTTGGGGGGGGGTCCTACGAGCAGTACTTC
TRBV19,TRBD2,TRBJ2-1,once,CASTPGLAGVSSYNEQFF,TGTGCCAGTACTCCGGGACTAGCGGGAGTGAGCTCCTACAATGAGCAGTTCTTC
TRBV4-2,NA,TRBJ1-5,NA,CASSQDAGGGPQPQHF,TGTGCCAGCAGCCAAGATGCCGGGGGGGGTCCACAGCCCCAGCATTTT
TRBV5-1,TRBD1,TRBJ1-2,NA,CASRPSGGGDYGYTF,TGCGCCAGCAGGCCTTCAGGGGGCGGGGACTATGGCTACACCTTC
TRBV30,TRBD1,TRBJ1-1,once,CAWSIGQGNTEAFF,TGTGCCTGGAGTATCGGACAGGGCAACACTGAAGCTTTCTTT
TRBV29-1,NA,TRBJ2-1,NA,CSLLLTERGRSSYNEQFF,TGCAGCCTATTGTTGACTGAAAGGGGAAGGAGCTCCTACAATGAGCAGTTCTTC
TRBV28,TRBD1,TRBJ1-2,NA,CASSLVQGATYTF,TGTGCCAGCAGTTTAGTACAGGGGGCCACCTACACCTTC
TRBV2,NA,TRBJ2-5,NA,CASTEGRQTGAQYF,TGTGCCAGCACGGAAGGCCGGCAAACGGGGGCCCAGTACTTC
TRBV7-2,TRBD1,TRBJ1-2,few,CASVSGGGNYGYTF,TGTGCCAGCGTTTCAGGGGGCGGCAACTATGGCTACACCTTC
TRBV2,NA,TRBJ1-5,few,CASSDRVDYQPQHF,TGTGCCAGCAGTGACAGGGTTGATTATCAGCCCCAGCATTTT
TRBV27,NA,TRBJ1-5,few,CASSLVGGQPQHF,TGTGCCAGCAGTTTAGTAGGGGGTCAGCCCCAGCATTTT
TRBV5-1,NA,TRBJ2-5,NA,CASSLAPAGQETQYF,TGCGCCAGCAGCTTGGCCCCAGCGGGCCAAGAGACCCAGTACTTC
TRBV15,TRBD1,TRBJ1-2,NA,CATSGRQGRDGYTF,TGTGCCACCAGCGGTAGACAGGGACGGGATGGCTACACCTTC
TRBV6-5,TRBD1,TRBJ1-2,NA,CASTGQGSGSGYTF,TGTGCCAGCACGGGACAGGGAAGTGGCAGTGGCTACACCTTC
TRBV7-9,NA,TRBJ1-1,NA,CASSNSDSQRWGEAFF,TGTGCCAGCAGCAACTCTGACAGCCAAAGATGGGGTGAAGCTTTCTTT
TRBV29-1,TRBD2,TRBJ2-5,once,CSVEVLAGAKETQYF,TGCAGCGTTGAAGTACTAGCGGGAGCGAAAGAGACCCAGTACTTC
TRBV4-2,TRBD2,TRBJ2-3,NA,CASSQAGGAGDTQYF,TGTGCCAGCAGCCAAGCCGGGGGGGCGGGAGATACGCAGTATTTT
TRBV18,NA,TRBJ1-2,NA,CASSPLNEIDGYTF,TGTGCCAGCTCACCTCTAAATGAGATTGATGGCTACACCTTC
TRBV25-1,TRBD2,TRBJ2-1,NA,CASSGPGAGADNEQFF,TGTGCCAGCAGTGGTCCTGGAGCGGGAGCGGACAATGAGCAGTTCTTC
TRBV6-1,TRBD1,TRBJ2-7,NA,CASNQRQGGVNEQYF,TGTGCCAGCAACCAAAGACAGGGTGGGGTAAACGAGCAGTACTTC
TRBV27,NA,TRBJ1-2,NA,CASSLSGSGGAGYTF,TGTGCCAGCAGTCTATCGGGTTCGGGGGGCGCAGGCTACACCTTC
TRBV5-1,NA,TRBJ2-7,NA,CASSLHGYEQYF,TGCGCCAGCAGCTTGCACGGCTACGAGCAGTACTTC
TRBV4-3,NA,TRBJ1-3,once,CASSQLEGSGNTIYF,TGCGCCAGCAGTCAGCTGGAGGGCTCTGGAAACACCATATATTTT
TRBV6-1,NA,TRBJ1-5,NA,CASRGSQPQHF,TGTGCCAGCAGGGGGAGTCAGCCCCAGCATTTT
TRBV7-8,NA,TRBJ1-5,NA,CASSPITQRGRNQPQHF,TGTGCCAGCAGCCCGATTACCCAAAGGGGCAGGAATCAGCCCCAGCATTTT
TRBV7-9,NA,TRBJ2-2,once,CASSPGGGELFF,TGTGCCAGCAGCCCGGGTGGCGGGGAGCTGTTTTTT
TRBV28,NA,TRBJ1-5,NA,CASSRGPQQGTGNQPQHF,TGTGCCAGCAGCCGCGGGCCACAACAGGGTACGGGCAATCAGCCCCAGCATTTT
TRBV6-6,TRBD1,TRBJ2-5,NA,CASRWGGQGQETQYF,TGTGCCAGCCGTTGGGGGGGACAGGGGCAAGAGACCCAGTACTTC